The clone carrying this T cell receptor beta chain has ten or more counts. Its specificity is not known. The record originates from a study of CD8+CD57+ T cells in acquired aplastic anemia. Study context: Across the sorted CD4+ and CD8+ cells, DNA amounts averaged 3.2 ug. Overall study findings and caveats: Patients showed no significant difference from controls in CD8+ Simpson's diversity.

It was patients with CD8+CD57+ cell expansion by flow cytometry who were chosen for sequencing. By the time of blood sampling, patients had still received no therapy. Genomic DNA served as template for TCR beta VDJ and CDR3 profiling. TCRdb reprocessed the reads via MiXCR and lists one record per CDR3 protein. This table holds more than 150,000 distinct CDR3 sequences, roughly half found once. CDR3 length: 15 residues. V lost 1 base, J lost 4 bases, and 5 bases stayed unmatched. CDR1 is SGHRS and CDR2 is YFSETQ in the germline V gene. This chain joins TRBV5-1 and TRBJ2-3, with 8 bases aligning to TRBD1. This sequence originates from a human donor with aplastic anemia. The sample consisted of sorted CD4+, CD8+, or CD8+CD57+ T cells (not recorded which) from PBMCs. The CDR3 region is CASSLRTGTADTQYF. CDR3 bases: TGCGCCAGCAGCTTGAGGACAGGGACGGCAGATACGCAGTATTTT.